A single sample is the source of the 10 T cell receptor beta chains below, sequenced in a study of cytomegalovirus exposure and HLA in healthy donors. The primer mix had 60 Vbeta and 13 Jbeta primers. Here immunoSEQ multiplex PCR was the method, and the copy in TCRdb shows in-frame clones only, minus some. The sample has about 110,000 clones, 65% to 90% seen once; the top ten hold roughly 2%. The material sequenced was PBMCs. The receptors were sampled from a woman aged 25 to 39 in good health and CMV-seronegative.

The rearrangement joins TRBV28 to TRBJ1-5; D possibly corresponds to TRBD1 (6 bases). CDR1 and CDR2 (germline): MDHEN, SYDVKM. The CDR3 is made up of 17 amino acids. The V end was cut by 6 bases, the J end by 1 base, with 19 bases between. CDR3 nucleotides: TGTGCCAGCAGCGCACCGAACAGGGTCAGGAGCAATCAGCCCCAGCATTTT. This codes for CASSAPNRVRSNQPQHF.

The chain has TRBV5-1 and TRBJ2-1; D may be TRBD1 (6 bases). V lost 4 bases and J 11 bases, leaving 10 bases between the germline ends. The CDR3 covers 11 residues. Germline CDR1 SGHRS, CDR2 YFSETQ. The CDR3 coding sequence is TGCGCCAGCAGCATAACAGGGAAGCAGTTCTTC. This gives the protein CASSITGKQFF.

The chain links TRBV27 to TRBJ2-7; 8 positions match TRBD1. Losses at the gene ends were 3 bases for V and 5 bases for J; bases not matched to a gene: 9. The CDR3 totals 15 residues. Germline CDR1 reads MNHEY; CDR2 reads SMNVEV (reference sequence). CDR3 nucleotide sequence: TGTGCCAGCAGTTTTAACCGGGACAGGTCGAACGAGCAGTACTTC. Its translation: CASSFNRDRSNEQYF.

The rearrangement links TRBV5-1 to TRBJ2-7; 8 bases align to TRBD1. This CDR3 has 13 amino acids. With V trimmed by 3 bases and J by 5 bases, 4 bases remained unmatched. Germline CDR1 is SGHRS and CDR2 is YFSETQ. The chain's CDR3 is CASSSTQGDEQYF. In DNA, the CDR3 is TGCGCCAGCAGCTCCACACAGGGGGACGAGCAGTACTTC.

This chain links TRBV5-4 with TRBJ1-6; tentative D call: TRBD1 (5 bases). CDR1 is SGHNT, CDR2 YYREEE, per germline (reference sequence). This CDR3 comprises 13 residues. V lost 1 base and J lost 8, with 7 bases in between. The CDR3 is CASSLTGDSPLHF. CDR3 in DNA: TGTGCCAGCAGCTTGACAGGCGATTCACCCCTCCACTTT. Combining the CDR3 with reference TRBV5-4 and TRBJ1-6 gives the whole variable domain ETGVTQSPTHLIKTRGQQVTLRCSSQSGHNTVSWYQQALGQGPQFIFQYYREEENGRGNFPPRFSGLQFPNYSSELNVNALELDDSALYLCASSLTGDSPLHFGNGTRLTVT.

The chain employs TRBV5-1 and TRBJ2-3, with no clear D. Germline lookup yields CDR1 SGHRS and CDR2 YFSETQ. CDR3 size: 14 residues. Trimming cost V 0 bases and J 12 bases, with 17 bases left between them. Here the CDR3 reads CASSLARRSEKQYF. CDR3 nucleotides: TGCGCCAGCAGCTTGGCCCGTCGATCAGAAAAACAGTATTTT.

The V and J genes are TRBV9 and TRBJ2-2, with 7 bases that match TRBD2. CDR3 length equals 17 residues. J gave up 3 bases and V 1 base, and 9 bases lay outside the gene matches. Germline assignment: CDR1 SGDLS and CDR2 YYNGEE. In nucleotides, the CDR3 is TGTGCCAGCAGCGTATCGGTGGGCGGGAGCGACACCGGGGAGCTGTTTTTT. It translates to CASSVSVGGSDTGELFF.

This sequence joins TRBV6-4 and TRBJ2-3; TRBD2 might be the D (6 bases). The CDR3 sequence is 16 residues long. With 2 bases removed from V and 0 bases from J, the gap between germline ends came to 12 bases. Germline V lookup: CDR1 MRHNA, CDR2 SNTAGT. CDR3 in DNA: TGTGCCAGCAGTGACGTGAGCGGGTCTAGCACAGATACGCAGTATTTT. It is translated as CASSDVSGSSTDTQYF.

This sequence joins TRBV19 and TRBJ2-1, with TRBD2 matching 8 bases. Germline trimming cut 5 bases from V and 5 bases from J; bases unmatched to any gene: 8. Germline V gives CDR1 LNHDA, CDR2 SQIVND (reference sequence). The CDR3 runs 15 residues. The CDR3 sequence: CASSEAGAGDNEQFF. The DNA of the CDR3 is TGTGCCAGTAGTGAAGCGGGAGCGGGGGACAATGAGCAGTTCTTC. Full variable domain (remainder filled in from reference TRBV19 and TRBJ2-1): DGGITQSPKYLFRKEGQNVTLSCEQNLNHDAMYWYRQDPGQGLRLIYYSQIVNDFQKGDIAEGYSVSREKKESFPLTVTSAQKNPTAFYLCASSEAGAGDNEQFFGPGTRLTVL.

The chain has TRBV11-3 and TRBJ2-1; D is possibly TRBD2 (6 bases). The V and J ends lost 4 bases and 4 bases respectively, with 26 bases between them. The CDR3 loop spans 19 amino acids. The germline CDR1 and CDR2 sequences are SGHNT and YENEEA. CDR3 sequence: CASSSGGALSGGRYNEQFF. The CDR3 region has the DNA TGTGCCAGCAGCTCCGGAGGGGCCTTGAGTGGAGGGCGGTACAATGAGCAGTTCTTC.